The 30 T cell receptor beta chains below were found in one sample sequenced in a study of OX40 agonist ivuxolimab in advanced cancers. Clones were sequenced by immunoSEQ multiplex PCR, and TCRdb holds only the in-frame ones, with some missing. The repertoire holds some 70,000 clones, with over 65% as singletons. The starting material was CD4+ or CD8+ T cells sorted from blood, obtained in a trial of the OX40 agonist ivuxolimab. The source of these receptors is an adult with an advanced solid tumor such as melanoma, head and neck, liver or kidney cancer.

The chain combines TRBV13 with TRBJ1-1; D gene ambiguous. Between the trimmed V and J ends, which lost 1 base and 6 bases, there was a span of 3 bases. This CDR3 region has 11 residues. Germline CDR1 reads PRHDT; CDR2 reads FYEKMQ (reference sequence). The DNA of the CDR3 is TGTGCCAGCAGCTTAGTCGCTGAAGCTTTCTTT. It is translated as CASSLVAEAFF.

This chain connects TRBV18 to TRBJ2-2; possibly TRBD1 or TRBD2 for D (6 bases each). V was clipped by 4 bases and J by 3 bases, with 12 bases between them. Looked up from germline, CDR1 is KGHSH and CDR2 is LQKENI. The CDR3 spans 15 residues. The CDR3 coding sequence is TGTGCCAGCTCACTATACGGGGGCGACACCGGGGAGCTGTTTTTT. As protein: CASSLYGGDTGELFF.

V and J are TRBV7-2 and TRBJ1-2; D is unclear. The germline V gene encodes CDR1 SGHTA and CDR2 FQGNSA. V lost 3 bases, J lost 0 bases, and 14 bases lay in between. The CDR3 is made up of 16 amino acids. CDR3 sequence reads: CASSLDGLLANYGYTF. CDR3 sequence (DNA): TGTGCCAGCAGCTTGGACGGACTCTTAGCTAACTATGGCTACACCTTC.

This clone has just one count. The V and J genes are TRBV7-9 and TRBJ2-2; 8 bases fit TRBD1. V was pared by 4 bases and J by 0 bases, with 1 base of the junction left unmatched. From germline, CDR1 is SEHNR and CDR2 FQNEAQ (reference sequence). This CDR3 contains 15 residues. CDR3 nucleotides: TGTGCCAGCAGCTCAGGGGGCGCGAACACCGGGGAGCTGTTTTTT. Translation gives CASSSGGANTGELFF.

J is TRBJ1-5 and V is TRBV6-1; unclear D gene. The germline gives CDR1 MNHNS, CDR2 SASEGT. V was cut by 3 bases and J by 6 bases, with 9 bases left in between. CDR3 length equals 13 residues. CDR3 nucleotides: TGTGCCAGCAGTGATCGAGGGCTTCAGCCCCAGCATTTT. Translated: CASSDRGLQPQHF.

The chain recombines TRBV6-5 with TRBJ2-2, with unresolved D. V lost 0 bases and J 3 bases, leaving 8 bases between the germline ends. The germline gives CDR1 MNHEY, CDR2 SVGAGI. The CDR3 runs 15 residues. The CDR3 protein is CASSYSPLDTGELFF. CDR3 nucleotides: TGTGCCAGCAGTTACTCGCCGTTAGACACCGGGGAGCTGTTTTTT.

In this sample, this clone turned up once. The V and J genes are TRBV4-3 and TRBJ1-2, with a possible D match to TRBD1 (6 bases). This CDR3 comprises 18 residues. From germline, CDR1 is LGHNA and CDR2 YSLEER. V was trimmed by 0 bases and J by 2 bases, leaving 19 bases between them. The CDR3 loop reads CASSQEGPPRGNNYGYTF. CDR3 DNA sequence: TGCGCCAGCAGCCAAGAAGGCCCACCCAGGGGAAACAACTATGGCTACACCTTC.

The V call is TRBV5-4, the J call TRBJ2-1, with 15 bases matching TRBD2. CDR3 length: 17 residues. Germline-derived CDR1 and CDR2 are SGHNT and YYREEE (reference sequence). V shed 4 bases, J shed 5 bases, and the junction held 7 bases outside the gene matches. CDR3 in DNA: TGTGCCAGCAGCCCCGGGACTAGCGGGGGGTCTAACAATGAGCAGTTCTTC. It specifies CASSPGTSGGSNNEQFF.

The genes are TRBV7-2 and TRBJ2-7; TRBD1 matches 7 bases. The CDR3 covers 15 residues. CDR1 and CDR2 (germline): SGHTA, FQGNSA. J gave up 0 bases and V 5 bases, and 7 bases lay outside the gene matches. The CDR3 here is CASSHTGTDSYEQYF. In nucleotides, the CDR3 is TGTGCCAGCAGCCACACCGGGACAGACTCCTACGAGCAGTACTTC.

V is TRBV5-6 and J is TRBJ1-1, with 7 bases that match TRBD1. The CDR3 sequence is 15 residues long. Germline V gene data show CDR1 as SGHDT and CDR2 as YYEEEE. J lost 4 bases, V lost 0 bases, and 6 bases had no gene match. CDR3 DNA: TGTGCCAGCAGCTTGGACAGGGGAATGAGCACTGAAGCTTTCTTT. It encodes CASSLDRGMSTEAFF.

This clone appeared a few times. CDR3: CASSYSGYTEAFF. The CDR3 nucleotides read TGTGCCAGCAGTTACTCGGGGTACACTGAAGCTTTCTTT. V gene TRBV6-5 combines with J gene TRBJ1-1; no firm D call. V was trimmed by 0 bases and J by 3 bases, leaving 5 bases between them. Germline V gene sequence: CDR1 MNHEY, CDR2 SVGAGI. The CDR3 extends over 13 amino acids.

This clone was observed a handful of times. The chain joins TRBV11-2 to TRBJ2-7, with a weak D call TRBD2 (5 bases). This CDR3 spans 12 amino acids. Trimming removed 8 bases at V and 7 bases at J, with 15 bases between. Germline lookup yields CDR1 SGHAT and CDR2 FQNNGV. The CDR3 sequence is CASGRTGGEQYF. DNA for the CDR3: TGTGCCAGCGGACGGACTGGTGGAGAGCAGTACTTC.

This clone was counted a few times. The gene calls are TRBV7-2 and TRBJ1-4; no clear D gene. V was clipped by 0 bases and J by 3 bases, with 8 bases between them. CDR1 is SGHTA, CDR2 FQGNSA, per germline. The CDR3 runs 15 residues. The CDR3 DNA reads as TGTGCCAGCAGCTTAGCCCGGATGGCTAATGAAAAACTGTTTTTT. This codes for CASSLARMANEKLFF. The complete variable domain, with remaining parts taken from reference TRBV7-2 and TRBJ1-4, reads GAGVSQSPSNKVTEKGKDVELRCDPISGHTALYWYRQSLGQGLEFLIYFQGNSAPDKSGLPSDRFSAERTGGSVSTLTIQRTQQEDSAVYLCASSLARMANEKLFFGSGTQLSVL.

CDR3 DNA: TGTGCCAGCTCACCACCGAGAGGGCGTGGAGCTTTCTTT. It codes for CASSPPRGRGAFF. The chain has TRBV18 and TRBJ1-1; D uncertain. Germline-derived CDR1 and CDR2 are KGHSH and LQKENI. This CDR3 has 13 residues. Trimming stripped 0 bases from V and 10 bases from J, with 12 bases between. Using reference TRBV18 and TRBJ1-1 for the parts outside the CDR3, the full variable domain is NAGVMQNPRHLVRRRGQEARLRCSPMKGHSHVYWYRQLPEEGLKFMVYLQKENIIDESGMPKERFSAEFPKEGPSILRIQQVVRGDSAAYFCASSPPRGRGAFFGQGTRLTVV.

The gene calls are TRBV7-2 and TRBJ2-5, with D maybe TRBD2 (6 bases). CDR1 and CDR2 (germline): SGHTA, FQGNSA. The CDR3 has 13 amino acids. V lost 5 bases, J lost 5 bases, and 12 bases lay in between. CDR3 sequence: CASSVGAGETQYF. In nucleotides, the CDR3 is TGTGCCAGCAGCGTAGGGGCGGGGGAGACCCAGTACTTC. The full variable domain, in which reference TRBV7-2 and TRBJ2-5 provide the parts outside the CDR3, is GAGVSQSPSNKVTEKGKDVELRCDPISGHTALYWYRQSLGQGLEFLIYFQGNSAPDKSGLPSDRFSAERTGGSVSTLTIQRTQQEDSAVYLCASSVGAGETQYFGPGTRLLVL.

The genes are TRBV7-3 and TRBJ2-1; D tentatively fits TRBD1 or TRBD2 (5 bases each). This CDR3 comprises 15 residues. V lost 5 bases and J 3 bases, leaving 14 bases between the germline ends. Germline-derived CDR1 and CDR2 are SGHTA and FQGTGA. The CDR3 bases are TGTGCCAGCAGCGCAACCGGGGACGGCTACAATGAGCAGTTCTTC. It specifies CASSATGDGYNEQFF.

This clone appeared a single time. The chain employs TRBV14 and TRBJ2-7; TRBD1 is a possible D gene (5 bases). Germline V CDR1 and CDR2: SGHDN, FVKESK. V shed 5 bases and J shed 6 bases, with 11 bases lying between them. The CDR3 spans 12 residues. CDR3 in amino acids: CASSSDTREQYF. The CDR3 DNA sequence: TGTGCCAGCAGCTCGGACACGCGCGAGCAGTACTTC.

This chain connects TRBV6-6 to TRBJ2-4; the match to TRBD1 covers 9 bases. Trimming at V came to 4 bases and at J to 7 bases, leaving 5 bases not matched to a gene. The CDR3 has 14 amino acids. From germline, CDR1 is MNHNY and CDR2 SVGAGI (reference sequence). The CDR3 loop reads CASSSQQGANIQYF. In nucleotides, the CDR3 is TGTGCCAGCAGTTCCCAACAGGGGGCTAACATTCAGTACTTC.

The rearrangement links TRBV7-6 to TRBJ2-1; 10 bases align to TRBD1. CDR3 size: 16 residues. The junction had 6 bases not matched to a gene; V was cut back by 5 bases and J by 2 bases. Germline loops: CDR1 SGHVS, CDR2 FNYEAQ. CDR3 sequence: CASSIGQGGAYNEQFF. The CDR3 DNA is TGTGCCAGCAGCATAGGACAGGGGGGGGCCTACAATGAGCAGTTCTTC.

V usage is TRBV18 and J usage is TRBJ1-1; the match to TRBD1 covers 7 bases. CDR1 and CDR2 from the germline V gene are KGHSH and LQKENI. J was trimmed by 2 bases and V by 4 bases; bases with no gene match: 1. CDR3 size: 13 residues. The CDR3 sequence is CASSRDSNTEAFF. The CDR3, as DNA: TGTGCCAGCTCACGGGACAGTAACACTGAAGCTTTCTTT.

This chain links TRBV6-1 with TRBJ2-2, with 8 bases that match TRBD1. The CDR3 has 15 amino acids. Germline V CDR1 and CDR2: MNHNS, SASEGT. J gave up 5 bases and V 5 bases, and 7 bases lay outside the gene matches. This CDR3 is CASSSGTGRTGELFF. CDR3 coding DNA: TGTGCCAGCAGTTCCGGGACAGGAAGGACCGGGGAGCTGTTTTTT.

V and J are TRBV6-5 and TRBJ2-7, with D perhaps matching TRBD1 (5 bases). The CDR3 is 14 residues long. Germline CDR1 is MNHEY and CDR2 is SVGAGI. V lost 4 bases and J lost 3, with 13 bases in between. The CDR3 nucleotides read TGTGCCAGCAGTTCCCAGGGAAACCGCTACGAGCAGTACTTC. Its translation is CASSSQGNRYEQYF.

The table lists this clone with a count of one. The chain recombines TRBV2 with TRBJ2-5, with D perhaps TRBD1 or TRBD2 (5 bases each). This CDR3 is 13 amino acids long. Germline CDR1 is SNHLY and CDR2 is FYNNEI. Trimming pared 7 bases from V and 5 bases from J, leaving 14 bases between. CDR3 nucleotides: TGTGCCAGCATCAGGACTGAGGGGGAGACCCAGTACTTC. Its protein is CASIRTEGETQYF.

The rearrangement links TRBV6-5 to TRBJ2-2; D not certain. The CDR3 loop spans 12 amino acids. Germline V gives CDR1 MNHEY, CDR2 SVGAGI. The V and J ends lost 6 bases and 7 bases respectively, with 9 bases between them. Here the CDR3 DNA reads TGTGCCAGCAGCCACCTTGGCGGGGAGCTGTTTTTT. Amino acids: CASSHLGGELFF.

The rearrangement links TRBV5-1 to TRBJ1-2, with TRBD1 matching 9 bases. CDR3 size: 13 residues. J gave up 8 bases and V 4 bases, and 6 bases lay outside the gene matches. Germline CDR1 reads SGHRS; CDR2 reads YFSETQ. The CDR3 DNA follows: TGCGCCAGCAGCCGGGGACAGGGAGACGGCTACACCTTC. Its translation is CASSRGQGDGYTF.

V is TRBV12-5 and J is TRBJ2-7; 7 nucleotides agree with TRBD1. Trimming took 6 bases from V and 2 from J; bases not matched to a gene: 7. The CDR3 has 14 residues. The germline V gene encodes CDR1 LGHNT and CDR2 FRNRAP. The CDR3 reads CASGLGQRTYEQYF. The CDR3 nucleotides are TGTGCTAGTGGGCTGGGACAGCGTACCTACGAGCAGTACTTC.

The chain is built from TRBV4-1 and TRBJ1-1; D unclear. The CDR3 extends over 16 amino acids. The ends were cut back, 0 bases at V and 6 bases at J, with 17 bases in the middle. Germline V lookup: CDR1 MGHRA, CDR2 YSYEKL. The CDR3 is CASSQDSLLGSAEAFF. In DNA, the CDR3 is TGCGCCAGCAGCCAAGATTCCCTTTTGGGTTCGGCTGAAGCTTTCTTT.

The chain combines TRBV18 with TRBJ2-5; possible D gene TRBD2, 6 bases. The CDR3 runs 14 residues. The germline gives CDR1 KGHSH, CDR2 LQKENI. Trimming stripped 3 bases from V and 5 bases from J, with 13 bases between. Here the CDR3 reads CASSPSAGLETQYF. Written as DNA, the CDR3 is TGTGCCAGCTCACCCAGTGCGGGGCTGGAGACCCAGTACTTC.

The chain carries TRBV10-1 and TRBJ2-1, with D possibly matching TRBD2 (7 bases). The CDR3 is 14 amino acids. CDR1 and CDR2 from the germline V gene are WNHNN and SYGVQD (reference sequence). The ends were cut back, 4 bases at V and 6 bases at J, with 13 bases in the middle. Written as DNA, the CDR3 is TGCGCCAGCAGTGTAGGGGGGGCAACCAATGAGCAGTTCTTC. Its protein product is CASSVGGATNEQFF.

The V call is TRBV4-2, the J call TRBJ1-4; D is perhaps TRBD1 (5 bases). The V end was cut by 1 base, the J end by 7 bases, with 16 bases between. CDR1 is LGHNA and CDR2 is YNFKEQ in the germline V gene. The CDR3 has 16 amino acids. The CDR3 bases are TGTGCCAGCAGCCAAGTAGGAGGGGACGTGGTTGAAAAACTGTTTTTT. It codes for CASSQVGGDVVEKLFF.